The next 27 T cell receptor beta chains were all read from a single sample in a study of cytomegalovirus exposure and HLA in healthy donors. The PCR contained 60 Vbeta and 13 Jbeta primers. The assay was immunoSEQ multiplex PCR, and TCRdb's table has in-frame clones only and misses some. The table lists 150,000 to 200,000 clones. Sequencing input: PBMCs. The receptors stem from a man aged 30-40 years in good health and CMV-seronegative.

The chain couples TRBV7-2 to TRBJ2-3; 8 bases are shared with TRBD2. Germline values: CDR1 SGHTA, CDR2 FQGNSA. The CDR3 contains 18 residues. The V gene end was trimmed by 5 bases and the J gene end by 6 bases; junction bases not matched to a gene: 19. The CDR3 loop reads CASSRQGGGAGASDTQYF. In DNA form, the CDR3 reads TGTGCCAGCAGCCGACAAGGGGGGGGAGCGGGAGCATCTGATACGCAGTATTTT.

V and J are TRBV5-4 and TRBJ2-7; TRBD2 matches at 7 bases. After removal of 4 bases from V and 3 bases from J, the junction contained 10 bases not matched to a gene. This CDR3 is built from 15 residues. Germline assignment: CDR1 SGHNT and CDR2 YYREEE (reference sequence). In DNA form, the CDR3 reads TGTGCCAGCAGCCTAGGACTAGTGGTGGGCTACGAGCAGTACTTC. Translated: CASSLGLVVGYEQYF.

This rearrangement joins TRBV5-4 to TRBJ2-1; 10 positions match TRBD2. The junction had 4 bases not matched to a gene; V was cut back by 1 base and J by 3 bases. The CDR3 runs 16 residues. CDR1 SGHNT and CDR2 YYREEE come from the germline V gene (reference sequence). The CDR3 loop reads CASSLTGLAVYNEQFF. The CDR3 nucleotides are TGTGCCAGCAGCTTGACAGGACTAGCGGTCTACAATGAGCAGTTCTTC.

The chain carries TRBV11-2 and TRBJ2-6; no firm D call. Trimming took 7 bases from V and 1 from J, leaving 14 bases between them. The CDR3 totals 16 residues. Germline V gene lookup returns CDR1 SGHAT and CDR2 FQNNGV. The CDR3 nucleotides are TGTGCCAGCACAAAGCGAGGAGCATCTGGGGCCAACGTCCTGACTTTC. Residues: CASTKRGASGANVLTF.

The chain uses TRBV9 and TRBJ1-3; TRBD1 might be the D (6 bases). The CDR3 is 15 amino acids. Germline CDR1 SGDLS, CDR2 YYNGEE. V was cut by 2 bases and J by 4 bases, with 13 bases left in between. Here the CDR3 DNA reads TGTGCCAGCAGCGTCCCAGGGGCGAGAGGAAACACCATATATTTT. It encodes CASSVPGARGNTIYF. The full variable domain, its missing parts supplied by reference TRBV9 and TRBJ1-3, is DSGVTQTPKHLITATGQRVTLRCSPRSGDLSVYWYQQSLDQGLQFLIQYYNGEERAKGNILERFSAQQFPDLHSELNLSSLELGDSALYFCASSVPGARGNTIYFGEGSWLTVV.

The CDR3 loop reads CASSSGQGSNQPQHF. The CDR3 nucleotides are TGTGCCAGCAGTTCCGGACAGGGGAGCAATCAGCCCCAGCATTTT. V and J are TRBV2 and TRBJ1-5, with 9 bases fitting TRBD1. CDR1 and CDR2 from the germline V gene are SNHLY and FYNNEI. This CDR3 has 15 residues. The V and J ends lost 5 bases and 1 base, in that order; junction bases with no gene match: 3.

The chain couples TRBV7-8 to TRBJ2-2; perhaps TRBD1 as D (6 bases). The CDR3 has 17 residues. CDR1 is SGHVS and CDR2 is FQNEAQ in the germline V gene. V gave up 4 bases and J gave up 4 bases, with 19 bases separating them. The CDR3 reads CASSYPDADSSTGELFF. The CDR3, as DNA: TGTGCCAGCAGCTACCCGGATGCGGACAGCAGCACCGGGGAGCTGTTTTTT. The full variable domain, with the rest looked up from reference TRBV7-8 and TRBJ2-2, is GAGVSQSPRYKVAKRGQDVALRCDPISGHVSLFWYQQALGQGPEFLTYFQNEAQLDKSGLPSDRFFAERPEGSVSTLKIQRTQQEDSAVYLCASSYPDADSSTGELFFGEGSRLTVL.

The chain joins TRBV5-1 to TRBJ2-5, with 7 positions matching TRBD2. Germline CDR1 and CDR2: SGHRS and YFSETQ. V gave up 0 bases and J gave up 5 bases; unmatched junction bases: 7. This CDR3 is 15 amino acids long. CDR3 amino acids: CASSLGGGRGETQYF. The CDR3 nucleotides read TGCGCCAGCAGCTTGGGAGGCGGGAGAGGGGAGACCCAGTACTTC.

V gene TRBV10-3 combines with J gene TRBJ1-1, with D unresolved. The CDR3 runs to 13 residues. Germline V lookup: CDR1 ENHRY, CDR2 SYGVKD. With 10 bases removed from V and 1 base from J, the gap between germline ends came to 13 bases. CDR3 region: CATRSGKNTEAFF. CDR3 nucleotide sequence: TGTGCCACGAGGTCGGGTAAGAACACTGAAGCTTTCTTT.

The V and J genes are TRBV5-1 and TRBJ2-6; no reliable D call. The V gene's germline CDR1 is SGHRS and CDR2 YFSETQ. With 0 bases removed from V and 0 bases from J, the gap between germline ends came to 7 bases. CDR3 length: 16 residues. DNA for the CDR3: TGCGCCAGCAGCTTGGCCCTGAGCTCTGGGGCCAACGTCCTGACTTTC. This encodes CASSLALSSGANVLTF.

The chain has TRBV10-1 and TRBJ1-1; TRBD1 might be the D (6 bases). V lost 7 bases and J lost 5, with 14 bases in between. The CDR3 contains 13 residues. CDR1 WNHNN and CDR2 SYGVQD come from the germline V gene (reference sequence). This CDR3 reads CASTSGVGTEAFF. The CDR3 nucleotides are TGCGCCAGCACGTCAGGGGTAGGGACTGAAGCTTTCTTT.

This sequence joins TRBV6-4 and TRBJ1-3; D unresolved. V shed 3 bases and J shed 0 bases, with 18 bases lying between them. Germline V CDR1 and CDR2: MRHNA, SNTAGT. CDR3 length: 18 amino acids. In DNA, the CDR3 is TGTGCCAGCAGTGAATGCTGTCGTAAGCCTTACTCTGGAAACACCATATATTTT. It encodes CASSECCRKPYSGNTIYF.

V and J are TRBV7-9 and TRBJ2-5; 9 bases are a match to TRBD1. CDR1 SEHNR and CDR2 FQNEAQ come from the germline V gene (reference sequence). This CDR3 comprises 14 residues. After removal of 4 bases from V and 4 bases from J, the junction contained 4 bases not matched to a gene. CDR3 sequence: CASSSGQGRETQYF. The CDR3 DNA reads TGTGCCAGCAGCTCCGGACAGGGGAGAGAGACCCAGTACTTC.

CDR3 in DNA: TGCGCCAGCAGCTTGGTCCAGGCTAACTATGGCTACACCTTC. This encodes CASSLVQANYGYTF. The rearrangement joins TRBV5-1 to TRBJ1-2, with D uncertain. This CDR3 is 14 amino acids long. V lost 0 bases and J 0 bases, leaving 6 bases between the germline ends. CDR1 SGHRS and CDR2 YFSETQ come from the germline V gene.

The chain employs TRBV4-2 and TRBJ2-5; no clear D. Trimming removed 0 bases from V and 2 bases from J, with 10 bases in between. This CDR3 has 15 residues. The V gene's germline CDR1 is LGHNA and CDR2 YNFKEQ. CDR3 amino acids: CASSQEASLQETQYF. CDR3 DNA sequence: TGTGCCAGCAGCCAAGAAGCCTCACTTCAAGAGACCCAGTACTTC.

The chain recombines TRBV2 with TRBJ2-7; possibly TRBD1 for D (6 bases). The CDR3 spans 14 residues. The V end was cut by 2 bases, the J end by 0 bases, with 8 bases between. Germline V gene data show CDR1 as SNHLY and CDR2 as FYNNEI. The CDR3 loop reads CASSEQGSSYEQYF. CDR3 sequence (DNA): TGTGCCAGCAGTGAACAGGGGAGCTCCTACGAGCAGTACTTC.

This chain links TRBV25-1 with TRBJ2-1, with TRBD2 as a possible D gene (5 bases). Germline CDR1 MGHDK, CDR2 SYGVNS. The V and J ends lost 5 bases and 9 bases respectively, with 11 bases between them. There are 12 residues in the CDR3. The CDR3 DNA reads as TGTGCCAGCAGTCCACCCCGGGGTGAGCAGTTCTTC. The encoded protein is CASSPPRGEQFF.

This chain joins TRBV11-3 and TRBJ1-1; D is undetermined. CDR3 length: 14 residues. Germline V CDR1 and CDR2: SGHNT, YENEEA. The V and J ends lost 1 base and 8 bases respectively, with 14 bases between them. The CDR3 DNA follows: TGTGCCAGCAGCTTAGCGGCAGGTATCAGGGAAGCTTTCTTT. As protein: CASSLAAGIREAFF.

The J gene is TRBJ2-7, the V gene TRBV18; 10 nucleotides line up with TRBD1. The CDR3 is 15 amino acids. Germline V CDR1 and CDR2: KGHSH, LQKENI. The ends lost 3 bases at V and 9 bases at J; junction bases unmatched: 11. CDR3 in amino acids: CASSPPGTGEEGQYF. The CDR3 DNA follows: TGTGCCAGCTCACCTCCCGGGACAGGGGAGGAGGGGCAGTACTTC.

The rearrangement links TRBV14 to TRBJ2-5; unclear D gene. Trimming cost V 0 bases and J 5 bases, with 16 bases left between them. The CDR3 spans 16 residues. The germline CDR1 and CDR2 sequences are SGHDN and FVKESK. CDR3 protein: CASSQDRGSRGETQYF. DNA for the CDR3: TGTGCCAGCAGCCAAGATAGAGGCTCGCGTGGGGAGACCCAGTACTTC.

The rearrangement joins TRBV4-1 to TRBJ2-5; 13 bases line up with TRBD2. The V segment lost 0 bases and the J segment 5 bases; nucleotides outside the gene matches: 6. From germline, CDR1 is MGHRA and CDR2 YSYEKL. This CDR3 contains 17 residues. CDR3 in amino acids: CASSQDGGLAGRETQYF. In DNA form, the CDR3 reads TGCGCCAGCAGCCAAGATGGGGGACTAGCGGGACGGGAGACCCAGTACTTC.

The V gene is TRBV10-1, the J gene TRBJ2-7; 8 bases map to TRBD1. Per germline, CDR1 WNHNN and CDR2 SYGVQD (reference sequence). Unmatched junction bases numbered 2, after V lost 4 bases and J lost 0 bases. The CDR3 extends over 14 amino acids. CDR3 DNA sequence: TGCGCCAGCAGTGGGGACAGGAGCTCCTACGAGCAGTACTTC. Protein product: CASSGDRSSYEQYF.

The rearrangement uses TRBV7-3 and TRBJ1-2; unclear D gene. The CDR3 contains 15 residues. Per germline, CDR1 SGHTA and CDR2 FQGTGA. V was trimmed by 1 base and J by 0 bases, leaving 9 bases between them. In DNA, the CDR3 is TGTGCCAGCAGCTTAAGGGGAGATGCTAACTATGGCTACACCTTC. It is translated as CASSLRGDANYGYTF.

The chain is built from TRBV27 and TRBJ1-5, with unresolved D. This CDR3 is 16 amino acids long. CDR1 MNHEY and CDR2 SMNVEV come from the germline V gene (reference sequence). The V end was cut by 2 bases, the J end by 4 bases, with 15 bases between. CDR3: CASSLTLRGANQPQHF. The DNA of the CDR3 is TGTGCCAGCAGTTTAACCCTTCGGGGTGCAAATCAGCCCCAGCATTTT.

The chain couples TRBV10-1 to TRBJ2-7; D might be TRBD1 (6 bases). V was clipped by 7 bases and J by 6 bases, with 16 bases between them. The CDR3 sequence is 13 residues long. The germline V gene has CDR1 WNHNN and CDR2 SYGVQD (reference sequence). The CDR3 DNA reads TGCGCCAGCACTAGACAGGCTGGTAGCGAGCAGTACTTC. It encodes CASTRQAGSEQYF.

The chain joins TRBV28 to TRBJ1-1, with a weak D call TRBD1 (6 bases). V was clipped by 7 bases and J by 4 bases, with 16 bases between them. The CDR3 has 14 residues. From germline, CDR1 is MDHEN and CDR2 SYDVKM. In nucleotides, the CDR3 is TGTGCCAGCACCTTAGGGGGGGCAAGCACTGAAGCTTTCTTT. It specifies CASTLGGASTEAFF. Supplemented by reference TRBV28 and TRBJ1-1, the full variable domain reads DVKVTQSSRYLVKRTGEKVFLECVQDMDHENMFWYRQDPGLGLRLIYFSYDVKMKEKGDIPEGYSVSREKKERFSLILESASTNQTSMYLCASTLGGASTEAFFGQGTRLTVV.

The gene calls are TRBV7-2 and TRBJ2-1, with TRBD1 as a possible D gene (5 bases). The germline gives CDR1 SGHTA, CDR2 FQGNSA. V was clipped by 5 bases and J by 1 base, with 9 bases between them. CDR3 length: 14 residues. The CDR3: CASSRGYSYNEQFF. CDR3 coding DNA: TGTGCCAGCAGCAGGGGTTATTCCTACAATGAGCAGTTCTTC. The full variable domain, its missing parts supplied by reference TRBV7-2 and TRBJ2-1, is GAGVSQSPSNKVTEKGKDVELRCDPISGHTALYWYRQSLGQGLEFLIYFQGNSAPDKSGLPSDRFSAERTGGSVSTLTIQRTQQEDSAVYLCASSRGYSYNEQFFGPGTRLTVL.